The 13 T cell receptor beta chains reported below all come from one sample, sequenced in a study of blood T cells in healthy people across ages. Alongside a J-beta primer mix, a sample-barcoded 5' primer served in a second PCR lasting about 7 to 11 cycles. One entry per CDR3 protein, called by TCRdb with MiXCR from the 5' RACE reads. The repertoire holds around 1,700,000 distinct CDR3 sequences, with 28% as singletons. Input material: blood. These receptors came from a woman in her 30s in good health.

This clonotype turned up a few times. This sequence joins TRBV25-1 and TRBJ2-7; perhaps TRBD2 as D (6 bases). Germline CDR1 reads MGHDK; CDR2 reads SYGVNS. The CDR3 consists of 14 residues. V was trimmed by 8 bases and J by 5 bases, leaving 19 bases between them. CDR3 amino acids: CASALTSGGNEQYF. The CDR3 nucleotides read TGTGCCAGCGCCTTGACATCTGGGGGGAACGAGCAGTACTTC.

On this clonotype: Just one base apart from a much larger clone, this may be a read error. The V gene is TRBV5-1, the J gene TRBJ2-7; D may be TRBD2 (6 bases). Deletions cut 4 bases from V and 12 bases from J, with 11 bases between. The germline V gene has CDR1 SGHRS and CDR2 YFSETQ. CDR3 size: 10 residues. The CDR3 DNA reads TGCGCCAGCAGCCCCGGGGAGGTGTACTTC. This encodes CASSPGEVYF.

This clonotype turned up a few times. The CDR3 DNA sequence: TGCGCCAGCAGGGGGCTTAGCGGGTACTCCTACGAGCAGTACTTC. It encodes CASRGLSGYSYEQYF. The genes are TRBV5-1 and TRBJ2-7; 7 bases line up with TRBD2. Germline V gene lookup returns CDR1 SGHRS and CDR2 YFSETQ. Losses at the gene ends were 5 bases for V and 0 bases for J; bases not matched to a gene: 8. The CDR3 loop spans 15 amino acids.

This clonotype was detected many times. The gene calls are TRBV12-3 or TRBV12-4 and TRBJ2-3, with 7 bases fitting TRBD1. Losses at the gene ends were 4 bases for V and 3 bases for J; bases not matched to a gene: 13. The CDR3 totals 17 residues. CDR3 nucleotide sequence: TGTGCCAGCAGTTCTCGCTCAGGGGGAGAGTTGACAGATACGCAGTATTTT. Encoded protein: CASSSRSGGELTDTQYF.

In this sample, this clonotype turned up a few times. The chain joins TRBV7-9 to TRBJ2-5; no reliable D call. The V gene lost 10 bases and the J gene lost 0 bases, with 12 bases spanning the gap. This CDR3 comprises 13 residues. CDR1 and CDR2 from the germline V gene are SEHNR and FQNEAQ (reference sequence). Here the CDR3 reads CAIPTADQETQYF. The CDR3 DNA is TGTGCCATCCCGACCGCAGACCAAGAGACCCAGTACTTC.

The CDR3 sequence: CASSPPATGGDEQFF. CDR3 in DNA: TGTGCCAGCTCACCACCCGCAACAGGGGGCGATGAGCAGTTCTTC. This chain joins TRBV18 and TRBJ2-1; 9 bases map to TRBD1. This CDR3 region has 15 residues. Germline V CDR1 and CDR2: KGHSH, LQKENI. V shed 0 bases and J 8 bases; nucleotides not matched to a gene: 5.

A word on this clonotype: This could be a read error, since a much larger clone is one nucleotide away. The gene calls are TRBV2 and TRBJ2-1, with D perhaps given as TRBD1 or TRBD2 (7 bases each). V was cut by 6 bases and J by 5 bases, with 14 bases left in between. CDR1 and CDR2 from the germline V gene are SNHLY and FYNNEI. The CDR3 consists of 14 residues. The CDR3 protein is CASRDRTRNNEQFF. The CDR3 nucleotides read TGTGCCAGCAGGGACAGGACTAGGAACAATGAGCAGTTCTTC. Drawing the rest from reference TRBV2 and TRBJ2-1, the complete variable domain is EPEVTQTPSHQVTQMGQEVILRCVPISNHLYFYWYRQILGQKVEFLVSFYNNEISEKSEIFDDQFSVERPDGSNFTLKIRSTKLEDSAMYFCASRDRTRNNEQFFGPGTRLTVL.

The rearrangement joins TRBV30 to TRBJ2-7; D call uncertain. The germline V and J ends were trimmed by 0 bases and 4 bases, with 7 bases remaining between them. CDR1 GTSNPN and CDR2 SVGIG come from the germline V gene (reference sequence). The CDR3 length is 12 residues. The CDR3 sequence: CAWSVGRYEQYF. The CDR3 region has the DNA TGTGCCTGGAGTGTAGGGCGTTACGAGCAGTACTTC. The full variable domain, in which reference TRBV30 and TRBJ2-7 provide the parts outside the CDR3, is SQTIHQWPATLVQPVGSPLSLECTVEGTSNPNLYWYRQAAGRGLQLLFYSVGIGQISSEVPQNLSASRPQDRQFILSSKKLLLSDSGFYLCAWSVGRYEQYFGPGTRLTVT.

The chain combines TRBV5-1 with TRBJ2-5, with 8 bases matching TRBD1. Trimming cost V 0 bases and J 3 bases; bases outside gene matches: 7. The CDR3 totals 16 residues. CDR1 is SGHRS, CDR2 YFSETQ, per germline. CDR3 in DNA: TGCGCCAGCAGCTTGGGTTCCGGGACAGGCAAAGAGACCCAGTACTTC. Translated, it gives CASSLGSGTGKETQYF.

Details on this clonotype: The junction shows a germline mismatch at one end, possibly a read error. The genes are TRBV20-1 and TRBJ2-5; 7 bases are a match to TRBD1. The end of the DNA aligns better with TRBJ2-7, so the J call may be wrong. Per the germline V gene, CDR1 is DFQATT and CDR2 is SNEGSKA (reference sequence). The length of the CDR3 is 14 residues. The CDR3 is CGAIARTGSYEQYF. As DNA, the CDR3 is TGCGGTGCCATAGCCCGGACAGGCAGCTACGAGCAGTACTTC.

V gene TRBV20-1 combines with J gene TRBJ2-4; 12 nucleotides match TRBD1. The germline V gene encodes CDR1 DFQATT and CDR2 SNEGSKA (reference sequence). The V gene end was trimmed by 6 bases and the J gene end by 12 bases; junction bases not matched to a gene: 15. The CDR3 consists of 15 residues. CDR3 sequence (DNA): TGCAGTGCCCTGAGGGTGGGACAGGGGGCACTGAGTCAGTACTTC. The encoded protein is CSALRVGQGALSQYF.

This clonotype was seen once. The chain combines TRBV7-9 with TRBJ2-2; no clear D. V was cut by 3 bases and J by 6 bases, with 8 bases left in between. Germline V lookup: CDR1 SEHNR, CDR2 FQNEAQ (reference sequence). The CDR3 runs to 13 residues. CDR3 in amino acids: CASSFPRPGELFF. CDR3 nucleotides: TGTGCCAGCAGCTTCCCTCGTCCCGGGGAGCTGTTTTTT.

The chain employs TRBV4-1 and TRBJ2-7; D is uncertain. This CDR3 region has 13 residues. The V and J ends lost 0 bases and 4 bases respectively, with 7 bases between them. Per the germline V gene, CDR1 is MGHRA and CDR2 is YSYEKL. The CDR3 coding sequence is TGCGCCAGCAGCCAAGATCCCCTGTACGAGCAGTACTTC. It specifies CASSQDPLYEQYF.